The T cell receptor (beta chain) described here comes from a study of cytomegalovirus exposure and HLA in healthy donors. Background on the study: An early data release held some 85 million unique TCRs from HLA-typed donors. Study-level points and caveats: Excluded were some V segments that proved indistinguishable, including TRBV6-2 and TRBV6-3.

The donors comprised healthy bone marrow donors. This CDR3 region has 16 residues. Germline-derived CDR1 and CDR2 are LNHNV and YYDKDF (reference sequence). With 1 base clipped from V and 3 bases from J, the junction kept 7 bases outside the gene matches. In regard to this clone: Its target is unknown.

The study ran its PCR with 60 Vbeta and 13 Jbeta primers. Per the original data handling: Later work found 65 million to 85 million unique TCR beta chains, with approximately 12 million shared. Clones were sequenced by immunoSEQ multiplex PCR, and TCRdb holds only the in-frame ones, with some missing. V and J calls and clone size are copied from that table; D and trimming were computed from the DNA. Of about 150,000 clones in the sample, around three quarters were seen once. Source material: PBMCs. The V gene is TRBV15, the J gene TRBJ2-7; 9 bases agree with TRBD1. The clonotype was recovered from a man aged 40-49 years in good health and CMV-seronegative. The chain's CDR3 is CATSRGTGAGIYEQYF. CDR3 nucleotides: TGTGCCACCAGCAGAGGGACAGGGGCCGGGATCTACGAGCAGTACTTC. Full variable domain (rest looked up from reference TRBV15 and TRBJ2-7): DAMVIQNPRYQVTQFGKPVTLSCSQTLNHNVMYWYQQKSSQAPKLLFHYYDKDFNNEADTPDNFQSRRPNTSFCFLDIRSPGLGDTAMYLCATSRGTGAGIYEQYFGPGTRLTVT.